This TCR beta chain was identified during a study of blood T cell repertoires in COVID-19 (dated by TCRdb to the early 2020s). Notes on the research overall: Samples from collaborators originated in the United States, Italy and Spain and spanned both the acute and convalescent phases of COVID-19. The material from the prospective study consisted of cDNA or gDNA derived from T cells, B-cell-depleted T cells, or PBMCs. Subjects who had been exposed to COVID-19, were actively infected with it, or had recovered from it provided the deeply sampled blood TCRbeta repertoires that made up the dataset. The repertoires were made available in a free public database intended to serve as a resource for research on the immune response to SARS-CoV-2. The samples were drawn from the first 160 participants of the ongoing ImmuneRACE study and from 950 to 1,500 subjects provided by 6 global collaborators. The sample metadata nearly always contained a de-identified subject ID, COVID-19 status, age in years and sex. Where available, HLA class I and class II types were obtained from metadata supplied by the sample provider rather than from assay-based typing. Results the study describes overall, beyond this receptor: Clinical and demographic metadata were provided uncurated, with the amount varying by source and participant.

For this clone: Its antigen is not yet known. No base quality values were provided; no much bigger clone lies one nucleotide off.

TCRbeta CDR3 regions were amplified from genomic DNA using the immunoSEQ Assay, a bias-controlled multiplex PCR. Per the original workflow: Within the assay, amplification of reference gene primers was used to estimate how many nucleated cells each sample contained. To quantify the absolute abundance of each unique TCRbeta CDR3 rearrangement, sequence reads were collapsed and filtered. Productive Simpson clonality was computed per sample as the square root of Simpson's diversity index over productive rearrangements. The immuneACCESS repertoire file appears here via TCRdb, limited to in-frame rearrangements. These files lack a portion of the clones; in checked studies, under half of the deficit traces to unresolved V genes, and the cause of the others is not known. The V and J calls and the clone size are those of that table, but D and trimming were determined from the DNA. The sample includes roughly 50,000 clones, with roughly 78% observed a single time. The ten largest clones take up approximately 3.4% of the sample.

V is reduced by 0 bases and J by 4 bases, leaving a spacing of 13 bases between them. From its cysteine to its phenylalanine, the CDR3 spans 16 amino acids. Only CDR3 DNA remains: 48 bases, in frame from the first base. Each collaborating institution followed its own protocols to collect whole blood in K2EDTA tubes. For TCRbeta analysis, collaborators shipped samples in one of three forms: frozen whole blood, isolated PBMCs, or DNA extracted from either of those sample types. The rearrangement combines TRBV23-1 with TRBJ2-1; D gene: possibly TRBD2, on 6 matching bases. TRBV23-1 is flagged as an ORF with uncertain function. The TCR comes from a man aged 55 to 70 with acute or convalescent COVID-19. The sample was peripheral blood. Here is the DNA: TGCGCCAGCAGTCAATCCGGCGGGAAATCTTACAATGAGCAGTTCTTC. This codes for CASSQSGGKSYNEQFF.